A few counts support the clone carrying this TCR beta chain. The data originate from a study of blood T cells in healthy people across ages. The V segment lost 8 bases and the J segment 1 base; nucleotides outside the gene matches: 5. The length of the CDR3 is 14 residues. Germline CDR1 reads MNHNS; CDR2 reads SASEGT. Next came a second PCR, run for roughly 6 to 11 cycles, which used a sample-barcoded 5' primer along with a J-beta primer mix. One entry per CDR3 protein results from TCRdb running MiXCR on the 5' RACE reads. This table holds about 1,600,000 distinct CDR3 sequences, 42% found once. V and J are TRBV6-1 and TRBJ2-3; 8 bases are shared with TRBD2. Sequenced: blood. The receptor was derived from a woman between 18 and 29 years old in good health. CDR3 sequence: CASGAGGGTDTQYF. CDR3 bases: TGTGCCAGCGGGGCGGGAGGCGGCACAGATACGCAGTATTTT.